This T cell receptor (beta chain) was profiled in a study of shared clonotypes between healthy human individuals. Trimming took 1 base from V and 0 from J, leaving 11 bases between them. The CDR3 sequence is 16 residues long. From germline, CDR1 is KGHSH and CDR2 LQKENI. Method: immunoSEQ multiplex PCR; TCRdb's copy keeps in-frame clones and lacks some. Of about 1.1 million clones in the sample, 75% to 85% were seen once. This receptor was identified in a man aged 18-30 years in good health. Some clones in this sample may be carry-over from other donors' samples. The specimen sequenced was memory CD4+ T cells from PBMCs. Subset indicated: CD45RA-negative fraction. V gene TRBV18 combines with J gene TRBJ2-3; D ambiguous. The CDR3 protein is CASSPREVTSTDTQYF. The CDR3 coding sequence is TGTGCCAGCTCACCACGGGAAGTAACTAGCACAGATACGCAGTATTTT.